These T cell receptor beta chains were read from a single sample in a study of regulatory T cells in long-lasting Graves disease. TCRdb reprocessed the multiplex PCR reads with MiXCR, giving one entry per CDR3 protein. The sample yields roughly 380,000 distinct CDR3 sequences, 15% to 20% seen once. This same sample was also part of a study on T cells in Graves' hyperthyroidism and ophthalmopathy.

The input for sequencing was peripheral blood mononuclear cells (PBMCs), taken at new diagnosis, from a patient treated with antithyroid drugs. The receptors were sampled from a middle-aged man with Graves disease. Both conserved end residues are part of each CDR3. A D gene is named only where the DNA matches it firmly. Clone size is not always given. Where it is, it says once, few, many or a class for expanded clones.

cdr3_nt,cdr3_aa,clone_size,d_call,j_call,v_call
TGCGCCAGCAGCCAAGTCGCGGACAAGAGAAATGAGCAGTTCTTC,CASSQVADKRNEQFF,few,.,TRBJ2-1,TRBV4-3
TGCAGTGCTAGAGGGGCCCCAACTCTAGCGGGGGGTCCTCAAAGCCAAGAGACCCAGTACTTC,CSARGAPTLAGGPQSQETQYF,.,TRBD2,TRBJ2-5,TRBV20-1
TGTGCCAGCAGCTTAGGGGACAGGGGAGGGAACGAGCAGTACTTC,CASSLGDRGGNEQYF,.,TRBD1,TRBJ2-7,TRBV7-2
TGTGCCAGCAGTGCCTTTCCGGGACAGGGGACCGGGGAGCTGTTTTTT,CASSAFPGQGTGELFF,few,TRBD1,TRBJ2-2,TRBV10-3
TGTGCCAGCAGCGAGACTAGCGGGAAGGAAGAGCAGTTCTTC,CASSETSGKEEQFF,.,TRBD2,TRBJ2-1,TRBV7-9
TGTGCCAGTAGTAACCCCTACAGGGGGCGGATCTATGGCTACACCTTC,CASSNPYRGRIYGYTF,many,TRBD1,TRBJ1-2,TRBV19
TGCGCCAGCAGTGCAAACATTAACACTGAAGCTTTCTTT,CASSANINTEAFF,.,.,TRBJ1-1,TRBV10-1
TGTGCCTGGAGTCCCCGGACTAGCGGGGGACAAGAGACCCAGTACTTC,CAWSPRTSGGQETQYF,many,TRBD2,TRBJ2-5,TRBV30
TGTGCCAGCAGTTTAACCAGAACCGAGCAGTACTTC,CASSLTRTEQYF,many,.,TRBJ2-7,TRBV28
TGTGCCAGCAGATATACAGCGTTCCAGGGCGAGCAGTACTTC,CASRYTAFQGEQYF,many,.,TRBJ2-7,TRBV12-3/TRBV12-4
TGTGCCAGCAGCCCTCCGGGACGGGCCCGGAATGAGCAGTTCTTC,CASSPPGRARNEQFF,.,.,TRBJ2-1,TRBV3-1
TGTGCCAGCAGCCCACGGACAGGGTTAGATGAAAAACTGTTTTTT,CASSPRTGLDEKLFF,.,TRBD1,TRBJ1-4,TRBV9
TGCGCCAGCAGCCAGGGGACTAGCGGGGGGTTAGATACGCAGTATTTT,CASSQGTSGGLDTQYF,.,TRBD2,TRBJ2-3,TRBV5-1
TGTGCCACCAGTGAGGGACAGGGAAGGCAAGAGACCCAGTACTTC,CATSEGQGRQETQYF,many,TRBD1,TRBJ2-5,TRBV24-1
TGCGCCAGCAGCCAAGATGCTCTAGCGGGGGGCCCCTACGAGCAGTACTTC,CASSQDALAGGPYEQYF,.,TRBD2,TRBJ2-7,TRBV4-3
TGTGCCAGCAGCTTGGAGCCTGCACAGAATCCCTACGAGCAGTACTTC,CASSLEPAQNPYEQYF,.,.,TRBJ2-7,TRBV5-5
TGTGCCAGCAGTGAAGCGGCCTTAGGCAATCAGCCCCAGCATTTT,CASSEAALGNQPQHF,many,.,TRBJ1-5,TRBV2
TGTGCCAGCAGTTTAAGACGAGGGGGCACTGAAGCTTTCTTT,CASSLRRGGTEAFF,many,.,TRBJ1-1,TRBV12-3/TRBV12-4
TGTGCCAGCAGCCTTCAGAATAGGTGGGAGACCCAGTACTTC,CASSLQNRWETQYF,.,.,TRBJ2-5,TRBV3-1
TGTGCCAGCAGCGACAGGGGCACAGATACGCAGTATTTT,CASSDRGTDTQYF,many,.,TRBJ2-3,TRBV9
TGCAGTGCGGGGACTAGCGGCCGCACAGATACGCAGTATTTT,CSAGTSGRTDTQYF,.,TRBD2,TRBJ2-3,TRBV20-1
TGTGCCAGCAGCCCGAGCGGGGGGGCCGAATACAATGAGCAGTTCTTC,CASSPSGGAEYNEQFF,.,TRBD2,TRBJ2-1,TRBV9
TGTGCCAGCTATACCGGAGAGACCCAGTACTTC,CASYTGETQYF,many,.,TRBJ2-5,TRBV6-1
TGCAGCGTTGAACCCCAGGGGGCCGGGGAGCTGTTTTTT,CSVEPQGAGELFF,.,TRBD1,TRBJ2-2,TRBV29-1
TGTGCCATCAGCAACCGGGACAGTGATATGAACACTGAAGCTTTCTTT,CAISNRDSDMNTEAFF,many,TRBD1,TRBJ1-1,TRBV10-3
TGTGCCAGCAGCCACCTTCGAGATACGCAGTATTTT,CASSHLRDTQYF,many,.,TRBJ2-3,TRBV7-9
TGTGCCAGCAGCAAAGACTGGAAAGAGACCCAGTACTTC,CASSKDWKETQYF,many,.,TRBJ2-5,TRBV7-9
TGTGCCAGCAGCGCGGGACAGGGGCATGCCTACGAGCAGTACTTC,CASSAGQGHAYEQYF,many,TRBD1,TRBJ2-7,TRBV11-3
TGTGCCAGCAGCCAAGATCGGATTACCTACGAGCAGTACTTC,CASSQDRITYEQYF,many,.,TRBJ2-7,TRBV3-2
TGCGCCAGCAGCTTGGGCCCCTTGGGGCAAGAGACCCAGTACTTC,CASSLGPLGQETQYF,.,.,TRBJ2-5,TRBV5-1
TGTGCCAGCAGCCCGGCTAGCGGGGTACACTACGAGCAGTACTTC,CASSPASGVHYEQYF,.,TRBD2,TRBJ2-7,TRBV7-2
TGTGCCAGCAGTTTCAGCGTAGGCGAAAAACTGTTTTTT,CASSFSVGEKLFF,many,.,TRBJ1-4,TRBV27
TGCAGTGCGGACTTATACAATGAGCAGTTCTTC,CSADLYNEQFF,many,.,TRBJ2-1,TRBV20-1
TGTGCCACCAGCAGGGAAGATTCGGGGGACTTTCTCGGTCAGCCCCAGCATTTT,CATSREDSGDFLGQPQHF,many,.,TRBJ1-5,TRBV15
TGCAGTGCTAGAAGGCCGGGGGGCGCATTTTACGAGCAGTACTTC,CSARRPGGAFYEQYF,few,.,TRBJ2-7,TRBV20-1
TGTGCCAGCAGCAGTGGACAGGGGGCGGTGGAGCCCCAGCATTTT,CASSSGQGAVEPQHF,many,TRBD1,TRBJ1-5,TRBV6-2/TRBV6-3
TGCAGTGCTAGCGGTGGCTACACCTTC,CSASGGYTF,many,.,TRBJ1-2,TRBV20-1
TGTGCCAGTTGGACAGGGAGCTCCTACGAGCAGTACTTC,CASWTGSSYEQYF,many,TRBD1,TRBJ2-7,TRBV6-1
TGTGCTAGTGGTTTGGGGACAGGGGACTATGGCTACACCTTC,CASGLGTGDYGYTF,.,TRBD1,TRBJ1-2,TRBV12-5
TGTGCCACCAGTGACGGGGCCCCCAGCTCCTACGAGCAGTACTTC,CATSDGAPSSYEQYF,many,.,TRBJ2-7,TRBV24-1
TGTGCCAGCAGTGGAGCTAGCGGGGCTAGCTACGAGCAGTACTTC,CASSGASGASYEQYF,.,TRBD2,TRBJ2-7,TRBV2
TGTGCCAGCAGTATAGACAGGGGAGGAAGAGGCTATGGCTACACCTTC,CASSIDRGGRGYGYTF,many,TRBD1,TRBJ1-2,TRBV12-3/TRBV12-4
TGTGCCAGCAGCTTAGAAGGTCCTACTAGCGGCCTAGCCAAAAACATTCAGTACTTC,CASSLEGPTSGLAKNIQYF,few,TRBD2,TRBJ2-4,TRBV7-2
TGTGCCAGCAGCTTGGAGGGAGGTGGAAACACCATATATTTT,CASSLEGGGNTIYF,many,.,TRBJ1-3,TRBV5-5
TGTGCCAGCAGCGCCGGTGGCGGGGGGCCTCAAGAGACCCAGTACTTC,CASSAGGGGPQETQYF,.,TRBD2,TRBJ2-5,TRBV11-1
TGCGCCAGCAGCCAAGTGGGGGACCTTTCCCACGAGCAGTACTTC,CASSQVGDLSHEQYF,.,.,TRBJ2-7,TRBV4-1
TGTGCTAGCAGCTTACTAGCGGGAAACCAAGAGACCCAGTACTTC,CASSLLAGNQETQYF,many,TRBD2,TRBJ2-5,TRBV7-7
TGCAGTGCTAGACGGGGACAGCGTTTTAGTGAGCAGTTCTTC,CSARRGQRFSEQFF,many,TRBD1,TRBJ2-1,TRBV20-1
TGTGCCAGCAGCTTAACAACTGCGGATACGCAGTATTTT,CASSLTTADTQYF,.,.,TRBJ2-3,TRBV7-3
TGTGCCAGCTCACCTTTTAGGACAGGAGATTCCTACGAGCAGTACTTC,CASSPFRTGDSYEQYF,few,TRBD1,TRBJ2-7,TRBV18
TGTGCCAGCAGTCCTCCAGGGGAACGCACAGATACGCAGTATTTT,CASSPPGERTDTQYF,many,.,TRBJ2-3,TRBV28
TGTGCCAGCAGCCAGAGCGGGGGAACTTACAGTGAGCAGTTCTTC,CASSQSGGTYSEQFF,.,TRBD2,TRBJ2-1,TRBV9
TGTGCCATCAGTGAGAATAGCGGGGCCCCAATCTACGAGCAGTACTTC,CAISENSGAPIYEQYF,many,TRBD2,TRBJ2-7,TRBV10-3